This T cell receptor (beta chain) stems from a study of blood T cells in healthy people across ages. This clonotype has only a few counts. The target antigen is unknown. Losses at the gene ends were 4 bases for V and 2 bases for J; bases not matched to a gene: 8. The CDR3 is 16 amino acids. Sample-barcoded 5' priming and a J-beta primer mix drove a second PCR of roughly 6 to 12 cycles. Sequencing yielded, for each sample, at least 3 million paired-end reads carrying CDR3. TCRdb processed the 5' RACE reads anew with MiXCR; each CDR3 protein has one entry. The sample has some 930,000 distinct CDR3 sequences, 25% to 30% seen once. The study's findings and limits: Diversity estimates from one million T cells were considered underestimates. Both naive CD4+ cell counts and diversity were greater in long-lived donors than in aged donors.

This same sample was also part of a study on T cells of mothers and their children. That work contributes: Whether related or unrelated, pairs show similar shaping of TCR recombination output by thymic selection.

The gene calls are TRBV12-3 or TRBV12-4 and TRBJ1-3; 7 bases are shared with TRBD1. This sequence originates from a woman aged 40-49 years in good health. Sequencing was carried out using blood. CDR3 sequence: CASSSSLQGPGNTIYF. In nucleotides, the CDR3 is TGTGCCAGCAGTTCGTCCCTACAGGGGCCTGGAAACACCATATATTTT.